This is a list of T cell receptor beta chains from one sample in a study of neoadjuvant nivolumab and ipilimumab in lung cancer. TCRdb's table, derived via immunoSEQ multiplex PCR, lists solely in-frame clones and lacks some. The sample holds around 20,000 clones; more than 75% are singletons and the top ten take about 6.6%. Sample: tumor tissue, taken after neoadjuvant nivolumab, alone or with ipilimumab, at or shortly before surgery. Receptors originate from an adult with non-small cell lung cancer. The CDR3 runs from the conserved cysteine through the conserved F or W. The D gene is left open where the match is weak. Expanded clones get a size class; other rows say once, few or many, or leave the size out.

abundance	j_gene	v_gene	d_gene	CDR3nt	CDR3aa
few	TRBJ2-7	TRBV5-1	NA	TGCGCCAGCAGCTTGGAGGGTAGCGAAACGTCCTACGAGCAGTACTTC	CASSLEGSETSYEQYF
NA	TRBJ2-3	TRBV5-6	TRBD1	TGTGCCAGCAGCTTGATCGGACAGGGGACAGATACGCAGTATTTT	CASSLIGQGTDTQYF
NA	TRBJ2-2	TRBV19	NA	TGTGCCAGTAGTTCTCTAAAGACCGGGGAGCTGTTTTTT	CASSSLKTGELFF
few	TRBJ1-3	TRBV29-1	NA	TGCAGCGTCTCGACAGGTGGAAACACCATATATTTT	CSVSTGGNTIYF
NA	TRBJ2-7	TRBV28	NA	TGTGCCAGCAGTTTAGTAGGGAGTACCTACGAGCAGTACTTC	CASSLVGSTYEQYF
NA	TRBJ2-7	TRBV10-2	TRBD1	TGTGCCAGCAGTGAACAGGGGGCATGGGAGCAGTACTTC	CASSEQGAWEQYF
NA	TRBJ2-3	TRBV6-1	NA	TGTGCCATCAGTGATCCCCAGTCGGGACGGAGCACAGATACGCAGTATTTT	CAISDPQSGRSTDTQYF
NA	TRBJ2-1	TRBV14	NA	TGTGCCAGCAGCCTTTTCGGGTTCCCCTACAATGAGCAGTTCTTC	CASSLFGFPYNEQFF
NA	TRBJ2-7	TRBV29-1	TRBD1	TGCAGCGCTTCTTATGAAGGGGGCAGCCATTACTACGAGCAGTACTTC	CSASYEGGSHYYEQYF
NA	TRBJ2-5	TRBV5-1	TRBD2	TGCGCCAGCAGCTTGGGTAGCGGGATTTTCTACTTC	CASSLGSGIFYF
NA	TRBJ1-1	TRBV19	TRBD1	TGTGCCAGTAAAAGACAGGGGCGTAACACTGAAGCTTTCTTT	CASKRQGRNTEAFF
NA	TRBJ1-1	TRBV20-1	NA	TGCAGTGCTAGAGATTGGGAAGCTTTCTTT	CSARDWEAFF
once	TRBJ2-1	TRBV6-1	NA	TGTGCCAGCCTTGGGACGCTTCTTGAGCAGTTCTTC	CASLGTLLEQFF
NA	TRBJ1-2	TRBV28	TRBD1	TGTGCCAGCAGTTTAAATAACCTGGGACAGTCCTATGGCTACACCTTC	CASSLNNLGQSYGYTF
NA	TRBJ1-2	TRBV5-8	NA	TGTGCCAGCAGCTCGGACAGAAGTAACTATGGCTACACCTTC	CASSSDRSNYGYTF
NA	TRBJ1-3	TRBV5-6	NA	TGTGCCAGCAGTTCTATACTCGGGTTCCTAGGAAACACCATATATTTT	CASSSILGFLGNTIYF
NA	TRBJ2-2	TRBV5-1	NA	TGCGCCAGCAGCCCGGACCTCACCGGGGAGCTGTTTTTT	CASSPDLTGELFF
NA	TRBJ2-7	TRBV25-1	TRBD2	TGTGCCAGCAGTGAAGGAGCTAGCGGACCCTACGAGCAGTACTTC	CASSEGASGPYEQYF
NA	TRBJ1-1	TRBV27	NA	TGTGCCAGCAGTCCCGGACGGGCCACTGAAGCTTTCTTT	CASSPGRATEAFF
NA	TRBJ2-5	TRBV5-4	NA	TGTGCCAGCAGCTTGTGGGGGTTCCAAGAGACCCAGTACTTC	CASSLWGFQETQYF
NA	TRBJ2-7	TRBV7-6	NA	TGTGCCAGCAGCTTAGAGTGGGGCCGATCCTACGAGCAGTACTTC	CASSLEWGRSYEQYF
NA	TRBJ1-2	TRBV6-5	NA	TGTGCCAGCAGTTCGGGATCCCTAGGCTACACCTTC	CASSSGSLGYTF
NA	TRBJ2-3	TRBV13	NA	TGTGCCAGCAGCCTGAGGCGTATTCTTCAGGTTGGAGATACGCAGTATTTT	CASSLRRILQVGDTQYF
once	TRBJ2-1	TRBV5-1	NA	TGCGCCAGCAGCTTCAGTTACAATGAGCAGTTCTTC	CASSFSYNEQFF
NA	TRBJ2-1	TRBV7-8	NA	TGTGCCAGCAGGGAGGTCAGCTCCTACAATGAGCAGTTCTTC	CASREVSSYNEQFF
few	TRBJ2-3	TRBV20-1	NA	TGCAGTGCTAGGATTGGAGATACGCAGTATTTT	CSARIGDTQYF
NA	TRBJ1-1	TRBV10-2	NA	TGCGCCAGCAGGGGGTCGGGGGGGATGAACACTGAAGCTTTCTTT	CASRGSGGMNTEAFF
few	TRBJ2-7	TRBV5-5	NA	TGTGCCAGCAGCTTGCCGGGGGGCGGTGAGCAGTACTTC	CASSLPGGGEQYF
NA	TRBJ1-5	TRBV7-2	NA	TGTGCCAGCAGCCGGGGGAGTTCACCCAATCAGCCCCAGCATTTT	CASSRGSSPNQPQHF
NA	TRBJ2-1	TRBV29-1	NA	TGCAGCGTTGAGAGGGGTAATGAGCAGTTCTTC	CSVERGNEQFF
NA	TRBJ2-7	TRBV7-9	TRBD2	TGTGCCAGCAGCTACCTAGGGACTAGCGGGAATCCCTACGAGCAGTACTTC	CASSYLGTSGNPYEQYF
few	TRBJ2-3	TRBV15	NA	TGTGCCACCAGAGTGGGTGGGATTAAGTATTTT	CATRVGGIKYF
NA	TRBJ2-3	TRBV29-1	NA	TGCAGCGTCCGGGGAGTAACTAGCACAGATACGCAGTATTTT	CSVRGVTSTDTQYF
NA	TRBJ1-3	TRBV5-1	NA	TGCGCCAGCAGCCGGGAGGCGACATTGGAGGGAAACACCATATATTTT	CASSREATLEGNTIYF
NA	TRBJ2-6	TRBV6-1	NA	TGTGCCAGCAGTGCCAGGGATTCTGGGGCCAACGTCCTGACTTTC	CASSARDSGANVLTF
NA	TRBJ2-2	TRBV7-6	TRBD2	TGTGCCAGCAGCTTAGTCGGGACTATCGCCGGGGAGCTGTTTTTT	CASSLVGTIAGELFF
NA	TRBJ2-3	TRBV25-1	TRBD1	TGTGCCAGCTCTCGACAGGGGGGCACAGATACGCAGTATTTT	CASSRQGGTDTQYF
few	TRBJ1-1	TRBV5-8	NA	TGTGCCAGCAGCTTCAAGGGCTCGGGGAGACACACTGAAGCTTTCTTT	CASSFKGSGRHTEAFF
NA	TRBJ2-1	TRBV29-1	NA	TGCAGCGTTGGACAGCTTCGCTCCTACAATGAGCAGTTCTTC	CSVGQLRSYNEQFF
NA	TRBJ2-7	TRBV6-1	NA	TGTGCCAGCAGTAGAGTCGAGTCCTACGAGCAGTACTTC	CASSRVESYEQYF